These 17 T cell receptor beta chains originate from one sample sequenced in a study of cytomegalovirus exposure and HLA in healthy donors (dated by TCRdb to between 2016 and 2019). Library generation was performed with the immunoSEQ multiplex PCR assay. For the multiplex PCR, a mixture combining 60 forward primers for TCR Vbeta segments and 13 reverse primers for TCR Jbeta segments was used. The table was pulled from immuneACCESS by TCRdb, which kept in-frame rearrangements only. Such tables lose some clones; where checked, under half of the loss comes from unresolved V genes, and the rest has no known cause. The sample table includes 100,000 to 150,000 clones. The top ten hold about 2% of the sample. The sequencing sample was made of PBMCs. These receptor sequences come from a man aged 35-49 years in good health and CMV-seronegative.

The rearrangement joins TRBV4-1 to TRBJ2-1; possible D gene TRBD1, 7 bases. V lost 3 bases, J lost 1 base, and 16 bases lay in between. The CDR3 totals 17 residues. The germline gives CDR1 MGHRA, CDR2 YSYEKL. The CDR3 loop reads CASSHPRGTESYNEQFF. Here the CDR3 DNA reads TGCGCCAGCAGCCACCCCCGGGGGACAGAGTCCTACAATGAGCAGTTCTTC.

This chain links TRBV27 with TRBJ2-1; 7 bases agree with TRBD2. V lost 6 bases to trimming and J lost 9 bases; unmatched junction nucleotides: 17. The CDR3 consists of 16 residues. In germline, CDR1 is MNHEY, CDR2 SMNVEV (reference sequence). CDR3 DNA sequence: TGTGCCAGCAGCCTATGGGAGGGCCCTTTAGTGGGTGAGCAGTTCTTC. Translating gives CASSLWEGPLVGEQFF.

CDR3 DNA: TGCGCCAGCAGCTTAATGGGGCTACACACCGGGGAGCTGTTTTTT. It specifies CASSLMGLHTGELFF. V usage is TRBV5-1 and J usage is TRBJ2-2, with a weak D call TRBD1 (5 bases). V was cut by 2 bases and J by 3 bases, with 11 bases left in between. Germline lookup yields CDR1 SGHRS and CDR2 YFSETQ. The CDR3 totals 15 residues.

The genes are TRBV6-5 and TRBJ2-1, with 13 bases lining up with TRBD2. The CDR3 is made up of 16 amino acids. From germline, CDR1 is MNHEY and CDR2 SVGAGI. With 4 bases clipped from V and 9 bases from J, the junction kept 9 bases outside the gene matches. The CDR3 reads CASSSGTSGNPSEQFF. Here the CDR3 DNA reads TGTGCCAGCAGTTCAGGGACTAGCGGGAACCCCTCTGAGCAGTTCTTC.

The CDR3, as DNA: TGTGCCAGCAGTTACCCGGGACAGGGTTTTGGCTACACCTTC. Protein product: CASSYPGQGFGYTF. This chain joins TRBV6-5 and TRBJ1-2; 9 bases line up with TRBD1. The CDR3 loop spans 14 amino acids. Germline V gives CDR1 MNHEY, CDR2 SVGAGI. The junction had 5 bases not matched to a gene; V was cut back by 2 bases and J by 7 bases.

The chain carries TRBV5-1 and TRBJ2-2; D may be TRBD1 (6 bases). This CDR3 contains 14 residues. Germline CDR1 is SGHRS and CDR2 is YFSETQ. Trimming left V 4 bases short and J 5 bases short, with 12 bases between. CDR3 sequence: CASSPGQPTGELFF. The CDR3 region has the DNA TGCGCCAGCAGCCCGGGACAACCTACCGGGGAGCTGTTTTTT. Looking up the rest from reference TRBV5-1 and TRBJ2-2 gives the full variable domain: KAGVTQTPRYLIKTRGQQVTLSCSPISGHRSVSWYQQTPGQGLQFLFEYFSETQRNKGNFPGRFSGRQFSNSRSEMNVSTLELGDSALYLCASSPGQPTGELFFGEGSRLTVL.

The DNA of the CDR3 is TGTGCCTGGAGTGGACAGGGGACTAACTATGGCTACACCTTC. It specifies CAWSGQGTNYGYTF. V is TRBV30 and J is TRBJ1-2, with 8 bases fitting TRBD1. In germline, CDR1 is GTSNPN, CDR2 SVGIG (reference sequence). The CDR3 sequence is 14 residues long. With 1 base clipped from V and 0 bases from J, the junction kept 1 base outside the gene matches. The whole variable domain, filled in from reference TRBV30 and TRBJ1-2, reads SQTIHQWPATLVQPVGSPLSLECTVEGTSNPNLYWYRQAAGRGLQLLFYSVGIGQISSEVPQNLSASRPQDRQFILSSKKLLLSDSGFYLCAWSGQGTNYGYTFGSGTRLTVV.

The rearrangement joins TRBV4-1 to TRBJ2-7; D uncertain. Germline lookup yields CDR1 MGHRA and CDR2 YSYEKL. V was shortened by 0 bases and J by 6 bases, with 3 bases between the two germline ends. This CDR3 contains 11 residues. In DNA, the CDR3 is TGCGCCAGCAGCCAAGATCGCGAGCAGTACTTC. It yields the protein CASSQDREQYF.

The V and J genes are TRBV10-1 and TRBJ2-7, with 8 nucleotides matching TRBD1. Germline loops: CDR1 WNHNN, CDR2 SYGVQD (reference sequence). The CDR3 is made up of 14 amino acids. J gave up 4 bases and V 5 bases, and 7 bases lay outside the gene matches. The CDR3 spells CASSTQGGSYEQYF. The CDR3 nucleotides read TGCGCCAGCAGTACACAGGGGGGAAGTTACGAGCAGTACTTC.

The rearrangement joins TRBV7-2 to TRBJ2-2, with TRBD2 identical over 8 bases. Germline CDR1 SGHTA, CDR2 FQGNSA. Trimming at V came to 0 bases and at J to 0 bases, leaving 0 bases not matched to a gene. The CDR3 is 16 residues long. This CDR3 is CASSLASGANTGELFF. The CDR3 DNA is TGTGCCAGCAGCTTAGCTAGCGGGGCGAACACCGGGGAGCTGTTTTTT.

This chain uses TRBV7-9 with TRBJ2-7, with 8 bases identical to TRBD1. V lost 3 bases, J lost 7 bases, and 5 bases stayed unmatched. From germline, CDR1 is SEHNR and CDR2 FQNEAQ (reference sequence). This CDR3 region has 13 residues. CDR3 coding DNA: TGTGCCAGCAGCTTCAGGGGGCGAGGGGAGCAGTACTTC. Translated: CASSFRGRGEQYF.

This rearrangement joins TRBV4-1 to TRBJ2-1, with 8 bases matching TRBD1. V lost 1 base, J lost 10 bases, and 9 bases stayed unmatched. The CDR3 extends over 15 amino acids. Germline V lookup: CDR1 MGHRA, CDR2 YSYEKL. The CDR3 region is CASSQATGVNREQFF. The CDR3 DNA sequence: TGCGCCAGCAGCCAAGCGACAGGGGTGAATCGGGAGCAGTTCTTC.

The chain uses TRBV5-1 and TRBJ2-1, with TRBD2 as a possible D gene (6 bases). V was shortened by 0 bases and J by 4 bases, with 14 bases between the two germline ends. From germline, CDR1 is SGHRS and CDR2 YFSETQ. This CDR3 region has 16 residues. The CDR3 nucleotides are TGCGCCAGCAGCTTGGAACTTAGCGGAAATTACAATGAGCAGTTCTTC. It encodes CASSLELSGNYNEQFF. Full variable domain (missing parts from reference TRBV5-1 and TRBJ2-1): KAGVTQTPRYLIKTRGQQVTLSCSPISGHRSVSWYQQTPGQGLQFLFEYFSETQRNKGNFPGRFSGRQFSNSRSEMNVSTLELGDSALYLCASSLELSGNYNEQFFGPGTRLTVL.

CDR3 loop: CASSQDWGRGNEQYF. As DNA, the CDR3 is TGCGCCAGCAGCCAAGATTGGGGAAGGGGGAACGAGCAGTACTTC. The rearrangement links TRBV4-1 to TRBJ2-7, with D possibly matching TRBD1 (6 bases). The germline gives CDR1 MGHRA, CDR2 YSYEKL. Trimming removed 0 bases at V and 5 bases at J, with 14 bases between. This CDR3 spans 15 amino acids.

The chain carries TRBV6-6 and TRBJ1-5; D is perhaps TRBD1 (6 bases). CDR3 length: 13 residues. The germline gives CDR1 MNHNY, CDR2 SVGAGI (reference sequence). The ends were cut back, 6 bases at V and 6 bases at J, with 12 bases in the middle. The CDR3 is CASRGRGAQPQHF. In DNA form, the CDR3 reads TGTGCCAGCAGAGGACGGGGGGCTCAGCCCCAGCATTTT.

This chain joins TRBV28 and TRBJ2-5, with 8 positions matching TRBD1. V lost 5 bases and J lost 1; bases outside the gene matches: 3. This CDR3 region has 14 residues. Germline assignment: CDR1 MDHEN and CDR2 SYDVKM. Written as DNA, the CDR3 is TGTGCCAGCAGTCTAGACAGGGGCCAAGAGACCCAGTACTTC. It specifies CASSLDRGQETQYF. Full variable domain (rest looked up from reference TRBV28 and TRBJ2-5): DVKVTQSSRYLVKRTGEKVFLECVQDMDHENMFWYRQDPGLGLRLIYFSYDVKMKEKGDIPEGYSVSREKKERFSLILESASTNQTSMYLCASSLDRGQETQYFGPGTRLLVL.

The V gene is TRBV9, the J gene TRBJ2-3; TRBD2 is a possible D gene (5 bases). V shed 4 bases and J shed 2 bases, with 20 bases lying between them. Germline CDR1 SGDLS, CDR2 YYNGEE. CDR3 length: 17 residues. In DNA form, the CDR3 reads TGTGCCAGCAGCCCCCCAGGAGGCTTTTGGGACACAGATACGCAGTATTTT. The encoded protein is CASSPPGGFWDTDTQYF.